The T cell receptor (beta chain) under discussion was sequenced for a study of cytomegalovirus exposure and HLA in healthy donors. The table came from immunoSEQ multiplex PCR; TCRdb's copy has only in-frame clones and leaves some out. Here the sample spans about 330,000 clones, roughly 87% being singletons. The sequencing sample was made of PBMCs. The origin of this receptor is a woman in her thirties in good health and CMV-seropositive.

Here the CDR3 DNA reads TGCAGCGTCGCGGGGGGGCCTTCAGATACGCAGTATTTT. This sequence encodes CSVAGGPSDTQYF. The chain has TRBV29-1 and TRBJ2-3; 9 nucleotides agree with TRBD2. The V gene's germline CDR1 is SQVTM and CDR2 ANQGSEA. The CDR3 covers 13 residues. With 6 bases clipped from V and 4 bases from J, the junction kept 5 bases outside the gene matches.